A single sample is the source of the 10 T cell receptor beta chains below, sequenced in a study of blood T cell repertoires in COVID-19. TCRdb's copy holds only in-frame clones and misses some; the assay was immunoSEQ multiplex PCR. The sample lists 200,000 to 250,000 clones, around nine tenths occurring once. Input material: peripheral blood. These receptors came from a woman in her sixties who had recovered from COVID-19.

The genes are TRBV7-2 and TRBJ2-7; TRBD1 matches 9 bases. J lost 5 bases, V lost 9 bases, and 11 bases had no gene match. Germline V lookup: CDR1 SGHTA, CDR2 FQGNSA. The CDR3 runs 14 residues. The CDR3 protein is CASTRRDRDHEQYF. Here the CDR3 DNA reads TGTGCCAGTACCCGGAGGGACAGGGATCACGAGCAGTACTTC.

The count of this clone is one. This sequence joins TRBV5-1 and TRBJ1-1, with a weak D call TRBD1 (6 bases). V was pared by 2 bases and J by 1 base, with 12 bases between. The CDR3 has 15 amino acids. The germline V gene encodes CDR1 SGHRS and CDR2 YFSETQ. The CDR3 region is CASSFILGGNTEAFF. DNA of the CDR3: TGCGCCAGCAGCTTTATCCTAGGGGGGAACACTGAAGCTTTCTTT.

In DNA, the CDR3 is TGCGCCAGCAGCAGGACCGGGACAGGGGGAGACTATGGCTACACCTTC. It codes for CASSRTGTGGDYGYTF. V is TRBV5-1 and J is TRBJ1-2, with TRBD1 identical over 11 bases. The V and J ends lost 4 bases and 3 bases, in that order; junction bases with no gene match: 8. Germline assignment: CDR1 SGHRS and CDR2 YFSETQ. This CDR3 contains 16 residues.

The rearrangement links TRBV10-3 to TRBJ2-6; 9 bases map to TRBD1. This CDR3 region has 16 residues. Germline CDR1 ENHRY, CDR2 SYGVKD. The V gene end was trimmed by 8 bases and the J gene end by 0 bases; junction bases not matched to a gene: 5. CDR3 sequence (DNA): TGTGCCATCGCAGACAGGGGGAGCTCTGGGGCCAACGTCCTGACTTTC. Translated, it gives CAIADRGSSGANVLTF.

In nucleotides, the CDR3 is TGCGCCAGCAGCTTGGCGGGTGGCCCCTGGGATACGCAGTATTTT. Residues: CASSLAGGPWDTQYF. The chain joins TRBV5-1 to TRBJ2-3; D unclear. Germline assignment: CDR1 SGHRS and CDR2 YFSETQ. Trimming cost V 0 bases and J 6 bases, with 14 bases left between them. The CDR3 contains 15 residues.

The V gene is TRBV6-2 or TRBV6-3, the J gene TRBJ2-7; 7 nucleotides agree with TRBD1. The CDR3 is 17 residues long. CDR1 and CDR2 (germline): MNHEY, SVGEGT. With V trimmed by 5 bases and J by 2 bases, 15 bases remained unmatched. The CDR3 reads CASSNPQGWTGTYEQYF. Here the CDR3 DNA reads TGTGCCAGCAGTAATCCTCAGGGCTGGACAGGCACCTACGAGCAGTACTTC.

The chain carries TRBV24-1 and TRBJ2-1; TRBD2 might be the D (6 bases). The CDR3 spans 18 residues. Trimming removed 1 base at V and 4 bases at J, with 19 bases between. Germline values: CDR1 KGHDR, CDR2 SFDVKD. CDR3: CATSDFDSGTNRYNEQFF. For the CDR3, the DNA is TGTGCCACCAGTGATTTTGATAGCGGAACAAATCGATACAATGAGCAGTTCTTC.

The chain couples TRBV4-1 to TRBJ1-6; D unclear. CDR1 is MGHRA, CDR2 YSYEKL, per germline. The CDR3 length is 20 residues. Trimming shortened V by 0 bases and J by 0 bases, and 18 bases separated the two germline ends. DNA for the CDR3: TGCGCCAGCAGCCAAGATGCGCCCCCGGCGGAGGGCTCCTATAATTCACCCCTCCACTTT. This gives the protein CASSQDAPPAEGSYNSPLHF.

The chain has TRBV7-9 and TRBJ2-5; 7 nucleotides line up with TRBD1. V shed 5 bases, J shed 3 bases, and the junction held 6 bases outside the gene matches. The germline V gene has CDR1 SEHNR and CDR2 FQNEAQ (reference sequence). The CDR3 loop spans 14 amino acids. The CDR3 coding sequence is TGTGCCAGCAGCCTCGGGACAGTAAAAGAGACCCAGTACTTC. It translates to CASSLGTVKETQYF.

The chain employs TRBV6-5 and TRBJ1-2, with 7 bases that match TRBD1. CDR3 length: 14 amino acids. Losses at the gene ends were 6 bases for V and 0 bases for J; bases not matched to a gene: 4. Germline CDR1 reads MNHEY; CDR2 reads SVGAGI. CDR3 protein: CASRETGSNYGYTF. The CDR3 DNA sequence: TGTGCCAGCAGGGAGACAGGGTCTAACTATGGCTACACCTTC.